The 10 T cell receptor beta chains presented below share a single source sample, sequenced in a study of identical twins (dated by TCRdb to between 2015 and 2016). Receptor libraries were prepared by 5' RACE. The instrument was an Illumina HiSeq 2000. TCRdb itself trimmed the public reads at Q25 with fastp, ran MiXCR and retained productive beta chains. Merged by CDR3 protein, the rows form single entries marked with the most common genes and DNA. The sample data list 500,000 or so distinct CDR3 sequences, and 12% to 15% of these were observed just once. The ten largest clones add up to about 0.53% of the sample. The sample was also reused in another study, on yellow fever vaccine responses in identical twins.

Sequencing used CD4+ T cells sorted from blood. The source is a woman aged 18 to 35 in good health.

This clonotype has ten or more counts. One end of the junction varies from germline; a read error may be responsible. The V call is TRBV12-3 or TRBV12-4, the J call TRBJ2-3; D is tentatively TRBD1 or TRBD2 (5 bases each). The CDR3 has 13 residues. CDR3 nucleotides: TGCGCCAGCAGCAGGGACAGCACAGATACGCAGTATTTT. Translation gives CASSRDSTDTQYF.

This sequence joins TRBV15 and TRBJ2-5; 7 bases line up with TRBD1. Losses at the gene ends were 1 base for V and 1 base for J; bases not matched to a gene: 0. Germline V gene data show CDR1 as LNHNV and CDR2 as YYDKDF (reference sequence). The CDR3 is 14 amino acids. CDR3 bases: TGTGCCACCAGCAGAGGGGACAGCCAAGAGACCCAGTACTTC. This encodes CATSRGDSQETQYF.

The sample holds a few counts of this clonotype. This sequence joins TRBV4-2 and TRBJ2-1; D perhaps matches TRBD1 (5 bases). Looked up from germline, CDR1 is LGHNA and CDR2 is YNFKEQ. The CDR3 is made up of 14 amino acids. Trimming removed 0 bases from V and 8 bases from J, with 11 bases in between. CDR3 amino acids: CASSQDGRVDEQFF. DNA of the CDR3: TGTGCCAGCAGCCAAGACGGCAGGGTCGATGAGCAGTTCTTC.

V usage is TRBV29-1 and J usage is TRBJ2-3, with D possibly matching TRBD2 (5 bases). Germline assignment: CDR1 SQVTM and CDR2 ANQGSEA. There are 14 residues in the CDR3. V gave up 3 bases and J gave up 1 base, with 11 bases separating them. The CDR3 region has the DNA TGCAGCGTTGACCCCCCCGGGGGCACAGATACGCAGTATTTT. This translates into CSVDPPGGTDTQYF.

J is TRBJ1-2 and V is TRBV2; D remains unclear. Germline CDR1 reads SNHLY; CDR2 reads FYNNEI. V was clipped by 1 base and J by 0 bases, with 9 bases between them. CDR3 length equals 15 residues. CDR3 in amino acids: CASSEGSRPNYGYTF. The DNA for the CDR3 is TGTGCCAGCAGTGAAGGAAGCAGACCTAACTATGGCTACACCTTC. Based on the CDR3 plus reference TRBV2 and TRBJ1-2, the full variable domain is EPEVTQTPSHQVTQMGQEVILRCVPISNHLYFYWYRQILGQKVEFLVSFYNNEISEKSEIFDDQFSVERPDGSNFTLKIRSTKLEDSAMYFCASSEGSRPNYGYTFGSGTRLTVV.

Written as DNA, the CDR3 is TGCGCCAGCAGCCAAGAAGGGGGGGCCCTCTCTGGAAACACCATATATTTT. Translation: CASSQEGGALSGNTIYF. V gene TRBV4-1 combines with J gene TRBJ1-3; a possible D gene is TRBD1 (6 bases). V was shortened by 0 bases and J by 0 bases, with 12 bases between the two germline ends. Germline loops: CDR1 MGHRA, CDR2 YSYEKL. The CDR3 runs to 17 residues.

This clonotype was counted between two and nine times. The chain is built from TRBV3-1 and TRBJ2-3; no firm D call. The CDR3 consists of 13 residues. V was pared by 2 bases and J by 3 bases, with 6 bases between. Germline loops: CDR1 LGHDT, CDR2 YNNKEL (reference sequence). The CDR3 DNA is TGTGCCAGCAGCCAAAGGGCAACAGATACGCAGTATTTT. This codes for CASSQRATDTQYF.

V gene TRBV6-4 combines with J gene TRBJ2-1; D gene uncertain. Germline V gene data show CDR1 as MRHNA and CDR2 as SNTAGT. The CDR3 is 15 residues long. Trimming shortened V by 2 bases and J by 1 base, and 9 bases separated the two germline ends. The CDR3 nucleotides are TGTGCCAGCAGTGACCAAAGGGCGTCCTACAATGAGCAGTTCTTC. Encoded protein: CASSDQRASYNEQFF.

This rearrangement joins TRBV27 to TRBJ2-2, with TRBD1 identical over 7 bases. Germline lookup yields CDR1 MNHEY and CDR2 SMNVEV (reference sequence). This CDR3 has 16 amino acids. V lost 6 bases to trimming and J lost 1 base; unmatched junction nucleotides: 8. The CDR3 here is CASSRTGQQNTGELFF. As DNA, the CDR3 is TGTGCCAGCAGCCGGACGGGACAGCAGAACACCGGGGAGCTGTTTTTT.

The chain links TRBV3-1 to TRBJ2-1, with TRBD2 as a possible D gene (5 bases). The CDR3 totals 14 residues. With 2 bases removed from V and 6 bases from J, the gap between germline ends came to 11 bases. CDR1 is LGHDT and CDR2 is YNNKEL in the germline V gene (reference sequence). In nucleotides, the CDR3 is TGTGCCAGCAGCCAATTCGGGGTGGTCAATGAGCAGTTCTTC. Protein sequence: CASSQFGVVNEQFF.